The clone carrying this T cell receptor beta chain has only a few counts. Its antigen remains unidentified. Via MiXCR, TCRdb re-called the 5' RACE reads, giving one row per CDR3 protein. The sample has some 400,000 distinct CDR3 sequences, under 25% seen once. These data are taken from a study of CD8 T cells in ankylosing spondylitis. J lost 1 base, V lost 11 bases, and 4 bases had no gene match. Germline lookup yields CDR1 SEHNR and CDR2 FQNEAQ (reference sequence). The CDR3 totals 13 residues. Study-level results: Seemingly characteristic of ankylosing spondylitis blood was a TCR beta motif consisting of 7 or 8 highly homologous variants. Matched synovial fluid from ankylosing spondylitis patients was reported to be enriched for disease-linked clones.

The V call is TRBV7-9, the J call TRBJ2-3; 9 nucleotides agree with TRBD2. The TCR was taken from a male donor with ankylosing spondylitis. Sample: blood, either unsorted or a sorted T cell fraction (not recorded which). The CDR3 DNA reads as TGTGCCTGCGGGAGGGTTGGCACAGATACGCAGTATTTT. Protein sequence: CACGRVGTDTQYF.